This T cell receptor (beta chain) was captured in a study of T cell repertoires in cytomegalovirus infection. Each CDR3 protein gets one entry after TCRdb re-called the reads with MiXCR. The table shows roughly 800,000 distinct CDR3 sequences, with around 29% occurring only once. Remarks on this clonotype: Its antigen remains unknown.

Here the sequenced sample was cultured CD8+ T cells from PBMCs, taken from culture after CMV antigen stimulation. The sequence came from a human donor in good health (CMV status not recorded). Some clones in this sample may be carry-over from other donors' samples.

This chain's CDR3 is CSAPDTQYF. CDR3 bases: TGCAGTGCCCCAGATACGCAGTATTTT. The chain employs TRBV20-1 and TRBJ2-3; D not certain. Trimming took off 6 bases at V and 4 bases at J, with 2 bases between the two ends. The CDR3 runs to 9 residues. Per the germline V gene, CDR1 is DFQATT and CDR2 is SNEGSKA (reference sequence).